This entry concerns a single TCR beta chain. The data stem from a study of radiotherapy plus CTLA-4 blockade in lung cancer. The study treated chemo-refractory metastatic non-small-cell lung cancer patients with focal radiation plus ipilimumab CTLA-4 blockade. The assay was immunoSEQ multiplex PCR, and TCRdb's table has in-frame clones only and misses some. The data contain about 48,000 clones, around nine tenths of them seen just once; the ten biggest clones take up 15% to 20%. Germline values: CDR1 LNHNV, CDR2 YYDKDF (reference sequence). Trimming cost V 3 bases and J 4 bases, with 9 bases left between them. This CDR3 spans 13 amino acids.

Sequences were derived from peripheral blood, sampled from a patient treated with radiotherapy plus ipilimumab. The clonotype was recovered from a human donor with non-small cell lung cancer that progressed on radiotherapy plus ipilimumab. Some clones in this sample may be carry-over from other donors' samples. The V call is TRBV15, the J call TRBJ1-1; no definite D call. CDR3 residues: CATSSFSGTEAFF. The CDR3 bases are TGTGCCACCAGCAGCTTTAGCGGCACTGAAGCTTTCTTT.